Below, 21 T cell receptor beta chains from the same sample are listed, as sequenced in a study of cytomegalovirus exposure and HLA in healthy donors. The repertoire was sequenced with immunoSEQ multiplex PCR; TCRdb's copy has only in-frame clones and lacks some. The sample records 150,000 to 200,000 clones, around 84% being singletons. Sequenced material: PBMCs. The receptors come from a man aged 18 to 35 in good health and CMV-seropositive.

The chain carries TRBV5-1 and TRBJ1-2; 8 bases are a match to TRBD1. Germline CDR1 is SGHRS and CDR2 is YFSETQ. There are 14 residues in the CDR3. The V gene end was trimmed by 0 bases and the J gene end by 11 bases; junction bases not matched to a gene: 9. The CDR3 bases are TGCGCCAGCAGCTTGGTAGGGGGACAGGACCCATACACCTTC. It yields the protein CASSLVGGQDPYTF.

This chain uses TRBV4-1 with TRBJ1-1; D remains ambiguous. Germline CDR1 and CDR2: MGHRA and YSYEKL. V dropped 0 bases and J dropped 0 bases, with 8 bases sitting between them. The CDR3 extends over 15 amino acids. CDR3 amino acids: CASSQEAELNTEAFF. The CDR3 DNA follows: TGCGCCAGCAGCCAAGAGGCAGAATTGAACACTGAAGCTTTCTTT.

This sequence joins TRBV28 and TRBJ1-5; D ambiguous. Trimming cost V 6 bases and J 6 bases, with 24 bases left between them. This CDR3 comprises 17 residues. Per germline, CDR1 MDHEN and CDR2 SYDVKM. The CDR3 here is CASRPSAGNRVFQPQHF. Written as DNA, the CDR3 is TGTGCCAGCAGACCCTCGGCAGGCAATCGTGTATTTCAGCCCCAGCATTTT.

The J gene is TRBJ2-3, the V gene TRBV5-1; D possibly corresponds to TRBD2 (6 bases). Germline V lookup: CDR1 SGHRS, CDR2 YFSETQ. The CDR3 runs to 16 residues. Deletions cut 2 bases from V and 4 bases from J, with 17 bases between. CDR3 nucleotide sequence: TGCGCCAGCAGCTTTGAACGGGAGAAGGTCGCAGATACGCAGTATTTT. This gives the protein CASSFEREKVADTQYF.

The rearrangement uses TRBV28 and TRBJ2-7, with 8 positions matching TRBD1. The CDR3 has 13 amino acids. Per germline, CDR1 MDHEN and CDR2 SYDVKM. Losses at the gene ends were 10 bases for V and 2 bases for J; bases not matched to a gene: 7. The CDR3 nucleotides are TGTGCCACCCTGGACAGGGCAGCCTACGAGCAGTACTTC. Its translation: CATLDRAAYEQYF.

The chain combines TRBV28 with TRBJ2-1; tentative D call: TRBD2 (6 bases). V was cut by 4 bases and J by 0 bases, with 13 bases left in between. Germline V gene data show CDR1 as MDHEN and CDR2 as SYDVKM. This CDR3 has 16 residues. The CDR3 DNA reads TGTGCCAGCAGTTCGGAGCGGGCCAGCTCCTACAATGAGCAGTTCTTC. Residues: CASSSERASSYNEQFF. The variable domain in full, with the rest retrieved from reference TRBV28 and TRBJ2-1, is DVKVTQSSRYLVKRTGEKVFLECVQDMDHENMFWYRQDPGLGLRLIYFSYDVKMKEKGDIPEGYSVSREKKERFSLILESASTNQTSMYLCASSSERASSYNEQFFGPGTRLTVL.

CDR3 sequence reads: CSVEGSAGYEQYF. The CDR3 DNA reads as TGCAGCGTTGAAGGTAGCGCTGGTTACGAGCAGTACTTC. This sequence joins TRBV29-1 and TRBJ2-7; D is possibly TRBD2 (5 bases). Trimming cost V 1 base and J 4 bases, with 11 bases left between them. The CDR3 contains 13 residues. CDR1 and CDR2 from the germline V gene are SQVTM and ANQGSEA.

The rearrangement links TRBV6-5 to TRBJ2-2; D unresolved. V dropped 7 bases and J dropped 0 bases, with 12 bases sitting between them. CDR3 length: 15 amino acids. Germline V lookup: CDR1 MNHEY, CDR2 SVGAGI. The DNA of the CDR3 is TGTGCCAGCACGGTTACGGGTTCGAACACCGGGGAGCTGTTTTTT. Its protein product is CASTVTGSNTGELFF.

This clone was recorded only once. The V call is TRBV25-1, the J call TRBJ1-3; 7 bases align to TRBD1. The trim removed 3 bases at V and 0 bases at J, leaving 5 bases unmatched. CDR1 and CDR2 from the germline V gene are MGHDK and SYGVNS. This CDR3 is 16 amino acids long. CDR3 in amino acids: CASSDWGQTSGNTIYF. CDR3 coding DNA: TGTGCCAGCAGTGATTGGGGACAGACCTCTGGAAACACCATATATTTT.

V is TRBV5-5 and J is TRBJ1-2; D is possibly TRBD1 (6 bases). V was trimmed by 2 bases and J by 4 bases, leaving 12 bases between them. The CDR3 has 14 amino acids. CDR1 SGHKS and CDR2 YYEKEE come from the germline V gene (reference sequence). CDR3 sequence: CASSFTGGAYGYTF. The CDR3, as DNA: TGTGCCAGCAGCTTTACGGGGGGCGCCTATGGCTACACCTTC. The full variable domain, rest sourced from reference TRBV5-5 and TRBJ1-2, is DAGVTQSPTHLIKTRGQQVTLRCSPISGHKSVSWYQQVLGQGPQFIFQYYEKEERGRGNFPDRFSARQFPNYSSELNVNALLLGDSALYLCASSFTGGAYGYTFGSGTRLTVV.

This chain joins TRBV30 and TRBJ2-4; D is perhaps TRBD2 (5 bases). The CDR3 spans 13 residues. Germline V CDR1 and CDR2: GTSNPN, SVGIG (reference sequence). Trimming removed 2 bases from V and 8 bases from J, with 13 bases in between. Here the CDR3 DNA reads TGTGCCTGGAGTACCAGCGGCTCGTACATTCAGTACTTC. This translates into CAWSTSGSYIQYF.

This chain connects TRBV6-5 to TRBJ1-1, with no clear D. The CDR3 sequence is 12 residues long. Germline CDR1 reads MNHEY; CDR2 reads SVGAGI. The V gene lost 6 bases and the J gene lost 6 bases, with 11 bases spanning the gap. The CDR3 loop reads CASRYGISEAFF. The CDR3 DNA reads TGTGCCAGCAGGTACGGCATCTCTGAAGCTTTCTTT.

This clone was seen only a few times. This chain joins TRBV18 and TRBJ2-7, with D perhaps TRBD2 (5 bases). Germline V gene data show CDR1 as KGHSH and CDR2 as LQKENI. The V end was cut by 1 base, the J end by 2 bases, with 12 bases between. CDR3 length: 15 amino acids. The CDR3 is CASSPQGATAYEQYF. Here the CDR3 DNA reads TGTGCCAGCTCACCACAGGGAGCCACAGCCTACGAGCAGTACTTC.

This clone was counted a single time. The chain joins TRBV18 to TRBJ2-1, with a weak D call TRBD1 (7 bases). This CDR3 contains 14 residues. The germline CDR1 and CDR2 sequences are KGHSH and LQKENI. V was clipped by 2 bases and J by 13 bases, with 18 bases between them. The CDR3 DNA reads TGTGCCAGCTCACCAAGGGGGCTAGCGAGTTCACAGTTCTTC. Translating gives CASSPRGLASSQFF.

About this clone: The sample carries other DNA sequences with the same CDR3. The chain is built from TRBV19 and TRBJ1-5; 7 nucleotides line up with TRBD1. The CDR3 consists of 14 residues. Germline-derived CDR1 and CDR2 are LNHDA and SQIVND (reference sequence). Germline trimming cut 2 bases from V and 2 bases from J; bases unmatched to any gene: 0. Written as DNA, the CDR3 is TGTGCCAGTAGTATAACAGGGGGCAATCAGCCCCAGCATTTT. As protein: CASSITGGNQPQHF.

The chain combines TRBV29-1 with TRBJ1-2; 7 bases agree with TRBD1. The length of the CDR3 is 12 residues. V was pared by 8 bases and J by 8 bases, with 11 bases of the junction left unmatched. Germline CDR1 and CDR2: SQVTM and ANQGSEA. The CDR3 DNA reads TGCAGCCACCCTACAGGGGCTAAGGGCTACACCTTC. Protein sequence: CSHPTGAKGYTF.

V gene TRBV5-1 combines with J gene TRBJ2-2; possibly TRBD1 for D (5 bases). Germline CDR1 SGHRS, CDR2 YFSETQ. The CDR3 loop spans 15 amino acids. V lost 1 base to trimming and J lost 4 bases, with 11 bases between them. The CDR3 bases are TGCGCCAGCAGCTTGCCAGGGCTGGGCACCGGGGAGCTGTTTTTT. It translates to CASSLPGLGTGELFF.

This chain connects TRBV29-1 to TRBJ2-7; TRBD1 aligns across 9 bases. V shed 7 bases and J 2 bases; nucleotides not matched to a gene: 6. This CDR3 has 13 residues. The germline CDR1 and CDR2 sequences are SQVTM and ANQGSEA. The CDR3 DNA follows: TGCAGCGCCCGGGACAGGGTCACCTACGAGCAGTACTTC. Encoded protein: CSARDRVTYEQYF.

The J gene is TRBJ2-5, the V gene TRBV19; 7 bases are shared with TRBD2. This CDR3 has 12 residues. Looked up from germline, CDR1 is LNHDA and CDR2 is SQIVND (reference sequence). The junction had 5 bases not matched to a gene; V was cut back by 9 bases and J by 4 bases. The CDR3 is CASRGERETQYF. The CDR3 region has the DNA TGTGCCAGCCGGGGGGAGCGAGAGACCCAGTACTTC. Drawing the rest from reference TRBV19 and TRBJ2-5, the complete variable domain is DGGITQSPKYLFRKEGQNVTLSCEQNLNHDAMYWYRQDPGQGLRLIYYSQIVNDFQKGDIAEGYSVSREKKESFPLTVTSAQKNPTAFYLCASRGERETQYFGPGTRLLVL.

CDR3 region: CASSTEATNEKLFF. CDR3 nucleotides: TGCGCCAGCAGTACAGAAGCAACTAATGAAAAACTGTTTTTT. The V gene is TRBV4-1, the J gene TRBJ1-4; D not certain. The CDR3 has 14 amino acids. Deletions cut 6 bases from V and 0 bases from J, with 8 bases between. The germline V gene has CDR1 MGHRA and CDR2 YSYEKL.

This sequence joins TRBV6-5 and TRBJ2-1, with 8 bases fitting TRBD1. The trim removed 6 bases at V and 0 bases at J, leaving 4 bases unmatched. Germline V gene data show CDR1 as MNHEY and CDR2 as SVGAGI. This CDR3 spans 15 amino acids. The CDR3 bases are TGTGCCAGCAGCGATACAGGGGGCTCCTACAATGAGCAGTTCTTC. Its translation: CASSDTGGSYNEQFF.